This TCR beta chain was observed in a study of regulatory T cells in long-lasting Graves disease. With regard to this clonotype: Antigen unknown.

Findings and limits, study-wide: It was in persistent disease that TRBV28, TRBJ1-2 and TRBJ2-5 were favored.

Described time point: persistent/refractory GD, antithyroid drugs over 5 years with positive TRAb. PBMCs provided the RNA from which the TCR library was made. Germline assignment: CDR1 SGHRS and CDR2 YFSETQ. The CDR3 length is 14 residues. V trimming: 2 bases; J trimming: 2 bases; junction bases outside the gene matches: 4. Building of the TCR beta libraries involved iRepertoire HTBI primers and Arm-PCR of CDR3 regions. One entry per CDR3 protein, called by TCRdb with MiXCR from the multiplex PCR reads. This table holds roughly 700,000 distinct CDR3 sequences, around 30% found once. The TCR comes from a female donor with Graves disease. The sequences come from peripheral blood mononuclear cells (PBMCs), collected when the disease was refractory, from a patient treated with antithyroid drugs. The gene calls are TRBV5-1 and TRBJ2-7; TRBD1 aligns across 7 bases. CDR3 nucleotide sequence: TGCGCCAGCAGCTTCACAGGGGATCCCTACGAGCAGTACTTC. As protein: CASSFTGDPYEQYF. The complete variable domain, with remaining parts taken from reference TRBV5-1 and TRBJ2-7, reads KAGVTQTPRYLIKTRGQQVTLSCSPISGHRSVSWYQQTPGQGLQFLFEYFSETQRNKGNFPGRFSGRQFSNSRSEMNVSTLELGDSALYLCASSFTGDPYEQYFGPGTRLTVT.